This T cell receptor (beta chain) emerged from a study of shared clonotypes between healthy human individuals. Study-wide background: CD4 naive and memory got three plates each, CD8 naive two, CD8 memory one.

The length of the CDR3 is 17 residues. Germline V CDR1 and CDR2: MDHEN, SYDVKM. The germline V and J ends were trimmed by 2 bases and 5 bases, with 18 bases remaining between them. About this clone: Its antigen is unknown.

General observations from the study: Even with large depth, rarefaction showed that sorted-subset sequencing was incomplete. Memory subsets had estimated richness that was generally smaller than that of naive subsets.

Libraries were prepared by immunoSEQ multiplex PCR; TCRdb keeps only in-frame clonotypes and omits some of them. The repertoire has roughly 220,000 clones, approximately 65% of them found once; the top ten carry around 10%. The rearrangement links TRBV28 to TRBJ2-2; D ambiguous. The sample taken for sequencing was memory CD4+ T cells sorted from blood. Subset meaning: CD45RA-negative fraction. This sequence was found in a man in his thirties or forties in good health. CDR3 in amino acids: CASSLPATFSITGELFF. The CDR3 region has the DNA TGTGCCAGCAGTTTACCCGCGACATTTAGCATAACCGGGGAGCTGTTTTTT.